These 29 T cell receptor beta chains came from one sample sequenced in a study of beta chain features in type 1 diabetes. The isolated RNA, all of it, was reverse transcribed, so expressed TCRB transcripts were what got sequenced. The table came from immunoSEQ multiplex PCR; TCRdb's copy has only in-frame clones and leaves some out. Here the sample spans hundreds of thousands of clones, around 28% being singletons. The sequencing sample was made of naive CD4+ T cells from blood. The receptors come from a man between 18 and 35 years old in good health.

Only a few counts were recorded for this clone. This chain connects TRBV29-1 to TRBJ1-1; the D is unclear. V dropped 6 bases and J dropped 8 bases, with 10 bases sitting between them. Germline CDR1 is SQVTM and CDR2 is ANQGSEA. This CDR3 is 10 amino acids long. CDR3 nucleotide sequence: TGCAGCGTAGACCAGATAGAAGCTTTCTTT. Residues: CSVDQIEAFF.

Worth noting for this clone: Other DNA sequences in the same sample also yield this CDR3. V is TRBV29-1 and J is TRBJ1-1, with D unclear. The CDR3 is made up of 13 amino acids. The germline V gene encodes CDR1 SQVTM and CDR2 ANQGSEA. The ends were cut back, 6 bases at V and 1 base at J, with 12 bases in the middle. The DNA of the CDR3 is TGCAGCGTGGGGATAGCCCCGAACACTGAAGCTTTCTTT. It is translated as CSVGIAPNTEAFF. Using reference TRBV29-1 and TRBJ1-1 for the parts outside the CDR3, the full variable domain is SAVISQKPSRDICQRGTSLTIQCQVDSQVTMMFWYRQQPGQSLTLIATANQGSEATYESGFVIDKFPISRPNLTFSTLTVSNMSPEDSSIYLCSVGIAPNTEAFFGQGTRLTVV.

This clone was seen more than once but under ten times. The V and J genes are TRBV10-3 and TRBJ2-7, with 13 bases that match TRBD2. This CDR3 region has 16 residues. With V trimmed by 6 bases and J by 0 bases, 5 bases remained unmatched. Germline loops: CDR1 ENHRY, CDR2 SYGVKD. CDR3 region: CAIRRGLAGPSYEQYF. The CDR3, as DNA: TGTGCCATCAGGAGGGGACTAGCGGGACCCTCCTACGAGCAGTACTTC.

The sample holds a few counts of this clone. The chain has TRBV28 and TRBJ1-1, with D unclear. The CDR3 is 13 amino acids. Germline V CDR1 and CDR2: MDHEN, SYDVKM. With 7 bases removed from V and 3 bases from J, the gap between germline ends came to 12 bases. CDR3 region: CASTLPGYTEAFF. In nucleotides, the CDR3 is TGTGCCAGCACCCTCCCGGGGTACACTGAAGCTTTCTTT.

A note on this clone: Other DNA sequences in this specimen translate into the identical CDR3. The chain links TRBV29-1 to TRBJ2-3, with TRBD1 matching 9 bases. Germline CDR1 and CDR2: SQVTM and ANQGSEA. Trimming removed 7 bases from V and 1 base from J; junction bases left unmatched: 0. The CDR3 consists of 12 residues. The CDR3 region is CSGDRGTDTQYF. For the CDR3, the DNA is TGCAGCGGGGACAGGGGCACAGATACGCAGTATTTT.

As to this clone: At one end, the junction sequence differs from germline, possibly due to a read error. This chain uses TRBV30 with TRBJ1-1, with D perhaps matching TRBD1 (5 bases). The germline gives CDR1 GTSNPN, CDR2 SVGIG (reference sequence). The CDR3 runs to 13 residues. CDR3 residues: CAWSVHGTPEAFF. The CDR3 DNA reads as TGTGCCTGGAGTGTACATGGGACCCCTGAGGCTTTCTTT.

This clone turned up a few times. The CDR3 DNA reads as TGTGCCAGCAGTGACTCGAGCAGGGGCGACACTGAAGCTTTCTTT. It codes for CASSDSSRGDTEAFF. V usage is TRBV6-4 and J usage is TRBJ1-1; D is perhaps TRBD1 (6 bases). The CDR3 totals 15 residues. Trimming removed 0 bases from V and 3 bases from J, with 11 bases in between. Per the germline V gene, CDR1 is MRHNA and CDR2 is SNTAGT.

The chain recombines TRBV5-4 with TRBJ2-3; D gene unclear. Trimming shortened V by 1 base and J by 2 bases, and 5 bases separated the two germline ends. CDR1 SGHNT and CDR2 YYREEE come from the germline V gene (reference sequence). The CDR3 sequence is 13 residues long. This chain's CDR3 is CASSLFVTDTQYF. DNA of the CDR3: TGTGCCAGCAGCTTGTTTGTCACAGATACGCAGTATTTT.

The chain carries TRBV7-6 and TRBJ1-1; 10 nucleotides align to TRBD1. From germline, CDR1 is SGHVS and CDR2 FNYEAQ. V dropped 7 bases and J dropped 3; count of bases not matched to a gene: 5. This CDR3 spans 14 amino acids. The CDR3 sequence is CASTPGQGDTEAFF. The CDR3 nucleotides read TGTGCCAGCACCCCCGGACAGGGGGACACTGAAGCTTTCTTT.

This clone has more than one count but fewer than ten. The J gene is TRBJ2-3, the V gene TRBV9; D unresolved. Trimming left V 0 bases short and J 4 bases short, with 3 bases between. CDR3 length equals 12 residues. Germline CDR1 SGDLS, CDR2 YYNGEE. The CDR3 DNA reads TGTGCCAGCAGCGTAGACTCAGATACGCAGTATTTT. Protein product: CASSVDSDTQYF.

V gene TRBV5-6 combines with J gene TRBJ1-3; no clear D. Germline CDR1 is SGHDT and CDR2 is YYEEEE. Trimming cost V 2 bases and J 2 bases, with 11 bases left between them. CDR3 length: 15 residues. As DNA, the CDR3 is TGTGCCAGCAGCTTTACAGTTGCGCCTGGAAACACCATATATTTT. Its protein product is CASSFTVAPGNTIYF.

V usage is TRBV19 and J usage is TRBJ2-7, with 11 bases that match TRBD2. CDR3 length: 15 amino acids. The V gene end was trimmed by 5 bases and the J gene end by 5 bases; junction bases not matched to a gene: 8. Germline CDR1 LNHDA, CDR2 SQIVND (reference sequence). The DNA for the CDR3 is TGTGCCAGTAGTCCCACTAGCGGGAGAAGCAACGAGCAGTACTTC. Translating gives CASSPTSGRSNEQYF.

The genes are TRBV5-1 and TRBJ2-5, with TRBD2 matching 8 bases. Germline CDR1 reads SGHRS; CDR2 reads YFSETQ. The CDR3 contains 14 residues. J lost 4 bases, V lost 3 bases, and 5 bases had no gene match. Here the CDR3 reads CASSSGTRGETQYF. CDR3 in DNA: TGCGCCAGCAGCTCCGGGACTAGGGGAGAGACCCAGTACTTC.

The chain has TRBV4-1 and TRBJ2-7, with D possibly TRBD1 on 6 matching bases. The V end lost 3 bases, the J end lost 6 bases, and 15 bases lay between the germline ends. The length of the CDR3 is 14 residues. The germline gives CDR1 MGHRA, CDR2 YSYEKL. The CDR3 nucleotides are TGCGCCAGCAGCCATAACAGGGAGTTGGGCGAGCAGTACTTC. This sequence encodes CASSHNRELGEQYF.

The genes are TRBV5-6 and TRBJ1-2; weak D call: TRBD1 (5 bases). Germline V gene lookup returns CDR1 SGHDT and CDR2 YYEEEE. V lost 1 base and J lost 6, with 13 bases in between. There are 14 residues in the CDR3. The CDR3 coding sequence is TGTGCCAGCAGCTTGTTATCAGGGATCAATGGCTACACCTTC. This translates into CASSLLSGINGYTF.

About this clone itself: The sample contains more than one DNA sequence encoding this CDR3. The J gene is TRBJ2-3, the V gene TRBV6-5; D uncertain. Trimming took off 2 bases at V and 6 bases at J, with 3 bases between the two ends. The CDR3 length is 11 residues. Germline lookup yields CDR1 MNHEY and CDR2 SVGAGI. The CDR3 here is CASSYRDTQYF. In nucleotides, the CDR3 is TGTGCCAGCAGTTACAGGGATACGCAGTATTTT.

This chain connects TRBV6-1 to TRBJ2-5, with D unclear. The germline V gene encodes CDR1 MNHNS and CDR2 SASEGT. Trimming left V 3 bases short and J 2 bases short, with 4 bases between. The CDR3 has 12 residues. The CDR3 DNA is TGTGCCAGCAGTGAGGCTCAAGAGACCCAGTACTTC. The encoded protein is CASSEAQETQYF.

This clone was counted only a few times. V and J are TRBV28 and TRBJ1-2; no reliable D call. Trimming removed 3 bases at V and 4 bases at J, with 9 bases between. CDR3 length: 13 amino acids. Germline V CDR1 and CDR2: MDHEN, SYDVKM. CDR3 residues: CASSFLTGYGYTF. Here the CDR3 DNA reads TGTGCCAGCAGTTTCCTTACTGGCTATGGCTACACCTTC.

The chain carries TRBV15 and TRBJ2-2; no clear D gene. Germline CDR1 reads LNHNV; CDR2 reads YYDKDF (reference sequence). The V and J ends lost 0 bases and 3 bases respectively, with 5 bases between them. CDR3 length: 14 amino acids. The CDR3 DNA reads TGTGCCACCAGCAGAGATATCTACACCGGGGAGCTGTTTTTT. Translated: CATSRDIYTGELFF.

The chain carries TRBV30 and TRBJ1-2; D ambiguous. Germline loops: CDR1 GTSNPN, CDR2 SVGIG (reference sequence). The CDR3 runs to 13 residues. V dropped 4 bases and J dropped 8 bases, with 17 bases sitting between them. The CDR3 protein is CAWTRRSPAGYTF. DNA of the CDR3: TGTGCCTGGACACGGAGATCACCGGCCGGCTACACCTTC. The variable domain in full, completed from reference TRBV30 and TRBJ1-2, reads SQTIHQWPATLVQPVGSPLSLECTVEGTSNPNLYWYRQAAGRGLQLLFYSVGIGQISSEVPQNLSASRPQDRQFILSSKKLLLSDSGFYLCAWTRRSPAGYTFGSGTRLTVV.

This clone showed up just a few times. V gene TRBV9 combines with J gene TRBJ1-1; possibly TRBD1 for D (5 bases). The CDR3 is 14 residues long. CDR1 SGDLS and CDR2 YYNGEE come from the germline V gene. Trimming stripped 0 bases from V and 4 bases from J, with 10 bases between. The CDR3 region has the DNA TGTGCCAGCAGCGTAGGTCCGGGGGGCACTGAAGCTTTCTTT. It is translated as CASSVGPGGTEAFF.

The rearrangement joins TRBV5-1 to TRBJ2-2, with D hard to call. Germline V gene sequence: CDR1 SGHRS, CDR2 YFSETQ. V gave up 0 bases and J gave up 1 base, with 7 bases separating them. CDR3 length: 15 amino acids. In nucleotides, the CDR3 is TGCGCCAGCAGCTTGGGCCGACTGAACACCGGGGAGCTGTTTTTT. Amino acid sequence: CASSLGRLNTGELFF.

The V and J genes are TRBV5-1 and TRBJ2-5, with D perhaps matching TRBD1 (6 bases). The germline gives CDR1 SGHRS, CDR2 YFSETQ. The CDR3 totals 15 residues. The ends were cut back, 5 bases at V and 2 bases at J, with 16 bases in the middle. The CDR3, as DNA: TGCGCCAGCAGTACAGCTCCGGGGACACAAGAGACCCAGTACTTC. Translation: CASSTAPGTQETQYF.

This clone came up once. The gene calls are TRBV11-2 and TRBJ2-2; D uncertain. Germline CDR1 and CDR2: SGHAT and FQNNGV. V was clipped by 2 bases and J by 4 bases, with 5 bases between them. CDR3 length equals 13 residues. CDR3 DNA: TGTGCCAGCAGCTTAAAGGGCACCGGGGAGCTGTTTTTT. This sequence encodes CASSLKGTGELFF.

The CDR3 sequence: CASSQEQAYWQFF. The CDR3 coding sequence is TGCGCCAGCAGCCAAGAGCAAGCCTATTGGCAGTTCTTC. J is TRBJ2-1 and V is TRBV4-3; D remains ambiguous. Germline CDR1 and CDR2: LGHNA and YSLEER. The CDR3 is made up of 13 amino acids. Trimming took 0 bases from V and 12 from J, leaving 12 bases between them.

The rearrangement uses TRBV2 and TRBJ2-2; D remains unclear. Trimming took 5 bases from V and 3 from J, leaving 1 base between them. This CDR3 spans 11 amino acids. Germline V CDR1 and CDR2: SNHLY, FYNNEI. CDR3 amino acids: CASSYTGELFF. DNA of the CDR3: TGTGCCAGCAGTTACACCGGGGAGCTGTTTTTT.

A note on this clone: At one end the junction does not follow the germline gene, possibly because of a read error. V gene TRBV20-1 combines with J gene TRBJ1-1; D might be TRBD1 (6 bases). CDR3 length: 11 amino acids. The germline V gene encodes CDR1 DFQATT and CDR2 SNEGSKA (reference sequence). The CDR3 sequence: CSARGWGPQDF. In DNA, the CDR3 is TGCAGTGCTAGAGGATGGGGGCCCCAGGACTTT.

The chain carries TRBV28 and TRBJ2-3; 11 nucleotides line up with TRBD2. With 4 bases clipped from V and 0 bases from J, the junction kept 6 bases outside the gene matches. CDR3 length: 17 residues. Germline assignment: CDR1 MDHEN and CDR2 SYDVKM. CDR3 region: CASSSGLAGPSTDTQYF. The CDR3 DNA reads TGTGCCAGCAGTTCAGGACTAGCGGGCCCTAGCACAGATACGCAGTATTTT.

CDR3 nucleotide sequence: TGCGCCAGCAGCCAAGATTACGGAATATCGAGCAATGAGCAGTTCTTC. Protein product: CASSQDYGISSNEQFF. The V gene is TRBV4-3, the J gene TRBJ2-1; D is uncertain. The CDR3 consists of 16 residues. Germline V gene lookup returns CDR1 LGHNA and CDR2 YSLEER. V lost 0 bases to trimming and J lost 6 bases, with 15 bases between them.